Below, 12 T cell receptor beta chains from the same sample are listed, as sequenced in a study of shared clonotypes between healthy human individuals. Profiled with immunoSEQ multiplex PCR; TCRdb holds only in-frame clones, not every one. The sample lists fewer than 600,000 clones, 79% occurring once. Sample: PBMCs. These receptors originate from a middle-aged woman in good health. Some clones in this sample may be carry-over from other donors' samples.

The gene calls are TRBV4-3 and TRBJ2-3; a weak D match, TRBD1 (6 bases). Germline CDR1 LGHNA, CDR2 YSLEER. The CDR3 loop spans 14 amino acids. The ends were cut back, 0 bases at V and 4 bases at J, with 8 bases in the middle. The CDR3 protein is CASSQDRGADTQYF. In nucleotides, the CDR3 is TGCGCCAGCAGCCAAGACAGGGGTGCAGATACGCAGTATTTT.

The chain has TRBV19 and TRBJ1-5; the D gene is possibly TRBD1 (6 bases). In germline, CDR1 is LNHDA, CDR2 SQIVND (reference sequence). V was trimmed by 1 base and J by 3 bases, leaving 13 bases between them. The CDR3 contains 16 residues. CDR3 protein: CASSIGPGDYNQPQHF. CDR3 DNA sequence: TGTGCCAGTAGTATAGGGCCAGGGGACTACAATCAGCCCCAGCATTTT.

Of note for this clone: Other DNA sequences in the same sample also yield this CDR3. The V call is TRBV7-3, the J call TRBJ1-1; no clear D. The V and J ends lost 3 bases and 0 bases respectively, with 5 bases between them. Germline V lookup: CDR1 SGHTA, CDR2 FQGTGA. This CDR3 is 13 amino acids long. CDR3 coding DNA: TGTGCCAGCAGCTTCAATATGAACACTGAAGCTTTCTTT. This sequence encodes CASSFNMNTEAFF.

The chain employs TRBV5-6 and TRBJ2-7, with TRBD2 matching over 8 bases. J gave up 2 bases and V 0 bases, and 7 bases lay outside the gene matches. The CDR3 extends over 16 amino acids. Germline V gives CDR1 SGHDT, CDR2 YYEEEE. CDR3: CASSLELGLEPYEQYF. For the CDR3, the DNA is TGTGCCAGCAGCTTGGAGTTGGGACTAGAACCCTACGAGCAGTACTTC.

J is TRBJ2-3 and V is TRBV7-8; D uncertain. The CDR3 is 12 residues long. CDR1 SGHVS and CDR2 FQNEAQ come from the germline V gene. Trimming removed 5 bases at V and 6 bases at J, with 9 bases between. CDR3 protein: CASSVREDTQYF. The CDR3 nucleotides read TGTGCCAGCAGCGTCCGTGAGGATACGCAGTATTTT.

The chain is built from TRBV28 and TRBJ2-6; the D gene is possibly TRBD1 (5 bases). Germline V gives CDR1 MDHEN, CDR2 SYDVKM. V gave up 5 bases and J gave up 0 bases, with 26 bases separating them. This CDR3 contains 21 residues. The DNA of the CDR3 is TGTGCCAGCAGTCCCCCCCTGGCAGGGCTTACTCCCAGCTCTGGGGCCAACGTCCTGACTTTC. This sequence encodes CASSPPLAGLTPSSGANVLTF. The full variable domain, with the rest looked up from reference TRBV28 and TRBJ2-6, is DVKVTQSSRYLVKRTGEKVFLECVQDMDHENMFWYRQDPGLGLRLIYFSYDVKMKEKGDIPEGYSVSREKKERFSLILESASTNQTSMYLCASSPPLAGLTPSSGANVLTFGAGSRLTVL.

This sequence joins TRBV10-3 and TRBJ2-5; TRBD1 might be the D (6 bases). The CDR3 covers 14 residues. Germline V gene data show CDR1 as ENHRY and CDR2 as SYGVKD. Trimming shortened V by 3 bases and J by 2 bases, and 10 bases separated the two germline ends. CDR3 amino acids: CAISDRGVQETQYF. In nucleotides, the CDR3 is TGTGCCATCAGTGACAGGGGAGTTCAAGAGACCCAGTACTTC.

The count of this clone is one. V usage is TRBV28 and J usage is TRBJ1-4; D is uncertain. V was trimmed by 1 base and J by 7 bases, leaving 13 bases between them. The CDR3 runs to 15 residues. Germline V gene sequence: CDR1 MDHEN, CDR2 SYDVKM. The CDR3 DNA follows: TGTGCCAGCAGTTTATTACCGGGAAGAGTTGAAAAACTGTTTTTT. The encoded protein is CASSLLPGRVEKLFF.

This chain uses TRBV4-2 with TRBJ1-3; maybe TRBD1 (5 bases). Per the germline V gene, CDR1 is LGHNA and CDR2 is YNFKEQ. There are 14 residues in the CDR3. Trimming pared 5 bases from V and 3 bases from J, leaving 11 bases between. The CDR3 region is CASSKRGSGNTIYF. DNA for the CDR3: TGTGCCAGCAGCAAGAGGGGTAGTGGAAACACCATATATTTT.

This clone was counted ten times or more. The chain couples TRBV7-2 to TRBJ1-3; no clear D gene. Germline loops: CDR1 SGHTA, CDR2 FQGNSA. The V end was cut by 5 bases, the J end by 3 bases, with 8 bases between. The CDR3 contains 13 residues. The CDR3 nucleotides are TGTGCCAGCAGCATAAGAGGTGGAAACACCATATATTTT. It yields the protein CASSIRGGNTIYF.

The chain employs TRBV10-3 and TRBJ2-3, with D maybe TRBD2 (6 bases). The ends were cut back, 9 bases at V and 3 bases at J, with 19 bases in the middle. CDR3 length equals 15 residues. Germline values: CDR1 ENHRY, CDR2 SYGVKD. The CDR3: CAMGRDPGGTDTQYF. CDR3 coding DNA: TGTGCCATGGGGCGGGACCCTGGGGGGACAGATACGCAGTATTTT.

V and J are TRBV2 and TRBJ1-4; D remains unclear. The CDR3 extends over 14 amino acids. Trimming took 3 bases from V and 5 from J, leaving 10 bases between them. Germline CDR1 reads SNHLY; CDR2 reads FYNNEI. CDR3 protein: CASSDRTANEKLFF. The CDR3 nucleotides read TGTGCCAGCAGTGATCGAACGGCCAATGAAAAACTGTTTTTT.